These 5 T cell receptor beta chains originate from one sample sequenced in a study of PD-1 blockade in classical Hodgkin lymphoma. Profiled with immunoSEQ multiplex PCR; TCRdb holds only in-frame clones, not every one. Of roughly 20,000 clones listed, approximately 70% are singletons. The time point here: cycle 4 day 1 (C4D1), after more than five weeks of nivolumab. All the patients suffered relapse after autologous stem cell transplantation, and brentuximab vedotin exposure differed. Purified CD4+ T cells were obtained from thawed PBMCs through magnetic negative selection. This specimen was CD4+ T cells from blood, taken before the fourth cycle of nivolumab. These receptors all come from a human donor with classical Hodgkin lymphoma.

The J gene is TRBJ2-1, the V gene TRBV11-2; a weak D match, TRBD1 (6 bases). The CDR3 covers 13 residues. The V and J ends lost 4 bases and 9 bases respectively, with 13 bases between them. Germline V lookup: CDR1 SGHAT, CDR2 FQNNGV. CDR3 DNA: TGTGCCAGCAGCTCACAGGGCTCCGGTGAGCAGTTCTTC. Protein product: CASSSQGSGEQFF.

By sample fraction, this clone is medium-sized. The chain employs TRBV4-2 and TRBJ1-1; D is uncertain. This CDR3 region has 13 residues. CDR1 and CDR2 from the germline V gene are LGHNA and YNFKEQ. Trimming took off 0 bases at V and 5 bases at J, with 7 bases between the two ends. In DNA, the CDR3 is TGTGCCAGCAGCCAAGATGTAGGGACTGAAGCTTTCTTT. It codes for CASSQDVGTEAFF.

The chain recombines TRBV4-1 with TRBJ1-2; 9 bases map to TRBD1. The CDR3 spans 18 residues. The junction had 15 bases not matched to a gene; V was cut back by 6 bases and J by 1 base. Germline CDR1 MGHRA, CDR2 YSYEKL. The CDR3 nucleotides are TGCGCCAGCAGACCGGGACCGGGACAGGGCGCTTATAACTATGGCTACACCTTC. Translation: CASRPGPGQGAYNYGYTF.

The table lists this clone with a few counts. The chain joins TRBV10-3 to TRBJ1-1; 7 positions agree with TRBD1. Germline CDR1 and CDR2: ENHRY and SYGVKD. The CDR3 totals 13 residues. V shed 7 bases and J 1 base; nucleotides not matched to a gene: 3. This CDR3 is CAIKDRANTEAFF. CDR3 coding DNA: TGTGCCATCAAAGACAGGGCGAACACTGAAGCTTTCTTT.

The chain employs TRBV10-3 and TRBJ2-7; D not resolved. V was shortened by 6 bases and J by 1 base, with 10 bases between the two germline ends. The length of the CDR3 is 13 residues. The V gene's germline CDR1 is ENHRY and CDR2 SYGVKD. The DNA for the CDR3 is TGTGCCATCAGCACCTTTGGGTCCTACGAGCAGTACTTC. Residues: CAISTFGSYEQYF.